This T cell receptor (beta chain) stems from a study of blood T cell repertoires in COVID-19. The CDR3 covers 17 residues. With 3 bases clipped from V and 2 bases from J, the junction kept 8 bases outside the gene matches. Looked up from germline, CDR1 is LNHDA and CDR2 is SQIVND (reference sequence). Data came from immunoSEQ multiplex PCR; TCRdb stores just in-frame clones and leaves some out. Among roughly 130,000 clones listed, 82% were seen once. This clonotype was obtained from a woman in her 70s with acute or convalescent COVID-19. The specimen sequenced was peripheral blood. The chain carries TRBV19 and TRBJ2-3, with 10 bases that match TRBD2. The CDR3 loop is CASSIRSGGGYTDTQYF. The CDR3, as DNA: TGTGCCAGTAGTATCCGGAGCGGGGGGGGATACACAGATACGCAGTATTTT.